This T cell receptor (beta chain) comes out of a study of vaccination effects on CD4 cells after COVID-19. Sequencing followed a ViraFEST assay step that expanded antigen-specific CD4+ T cells with viral peptide pools. After roughly 9 days in culture, the CD4+ T cells were isolated. This individual tested PCR-positive for SARS-CoV-2 infection between March and December 2020. Note on this clone: What it binds is not known.

The protocol was immunoSEQ multiplex PCR, while the TCRdb copy is restricted to in-frame clones and leaves out a portion. The sample has 20,000 to 25,000 clones; roughly 70% are singletons. CDR3 length: 16 amino acids. V shed 6 bases and J shed 0 bases, with 14 bases lying between them. CDR1 is KGHSH and CDR2 is LQKENI in the germline V gene. The TCR comes from a human donor who had a prior SARS-CoV-2 infection. The rearrangement joins TRBV18 to TRBJ1-4, with unresolved D. Sequenced here: CD4+ T cells from PBMCs cultured with a peptide pool, sampled before COVID-19 vaccination. In DNA form, the CDR3 reads TGTGCCAGCTCCCCCTCCTTGAGTGCAACTAATGAAAAACTGTTTTTT. It specifies CASSPSLSATNEKLFF.